This T cell receptor (beta chain) appears in the sequencing data of a study of T cell repertoires in ileal Crohn's disease. About the study: Median disease duration was roughly 8.5 years; 30% to 35% smoked at surgery.

Findings and caveats of the study: Every patient over 26.8% clonality showed endoscopic recurrence.

Here immunoSEQ multiplex PCR was the method, and the copy in TCRdb shows in-frame clones only, minus some. The sample holds 10,000 to 15,000 clones, around three quarters seen once. The CDR3 has 16 residues. Trimming pared 3 bases from V and 8 bases from J, leaving 20 bases between. The germline V gene has CDR1 MGHDK and CDR2 SYGVNS. About this clone: Its antigen is undetermined.

The source of this sequence is an adult with Crohn's disease. The sample was ileal tissue. This chain links TRBV25-1 with TRBJ2-1; the D gene is possibly TRBD2 (6 bases). For the CDR3, the DNA is TGTGCCAGCAGTGAGGGAAGACGGCAGCCTAGCGATGAGCAGTTCTTC. It is translated as CASSEGRRQPSDEQFF.